The present TCR beta chain was sequenced within a study of tumor-infiltrating lymphocytes in primary liver carcinoma. Turning to the study itself: Sequenced samples came back with roughly 3.5 to 8 million productive TCRbeta reads, and the counts looked alike across tissue types.

Production of TCR beta cDNA used 400 to 650 ng total RNA together with a constant-region primer. Libraries for TCR beta were built through three nested multiplex PCR rounds, which together made up a slightly modified ARM-PCR procedure. Each CDR3 protein is one row after TCRdb ran MiXCR on the multiplex PCR reads. The data hold around 70,000 distinct CDR3 sequences, with about 70% observed a single time. Unsorted bulk tissue of about 20-31 mg yielded co-extracted RNA and DNA. The study sampled five separate regions from each tumor. Sequenced: liver tumor tissue from sampling region 4. Subset of the sample: tumor region T4, right-lateral pole. The sequence came from a man between 40 and 49 years old with primary liver carcinoma and hepatitis B virus infection.

The chain's CDR3 is CSVKRGTLQETQYF. For the CDR3, the DNA is TGCAGCGTTAAGAGGGGGACACTACAAGAGACCCAGTACTTC. The chain joins TRBV29-1 to TRBJ2-5, with a possible D match to TRBD1 (6 bases). Germline assignment: CDR1 SQVTM and CDR2 ANQGSEA. This CDR3 region has 14 residues. V was trimmed by 5 bases and J by 2 bases, leaving 15 bases between them.